The TCR beta chain described here comes from a study of blood T cell repertoires in COVID-19. Study overall: The samples span acute and convalescent COVID-19 from the United States, Italy and Spain.

Only in-frame clones appear in the TCRdb table, and some are missing; sequencing was by immunoSEQ multiplex PCR. The sample records roughly 200,000 clones, 88% being singletons. The germline V gene encodes CDR1 SNHLY and CDR2 FYNNEI. Trimming took 8 bases from V and 0 from J, leaving 14 bases between them. The CDR3 is 15 residues long. The sequenced sample was peripheral blood. The chain is built from TRBV2 and TRBJ2-1, with D possibly matching TRBD2 (5 bases). The receptor was derived from a man in his 70s with acute or convalescent COVID-19. CDR3 coding DNA: TGTGCCAGCGAACTAGAGGTTAGCTCCTACAATGAGCAGTTCTTC. Protein: CASELEVSSYNEQFF. Full variable domain (rest looked up from reference TRBV2 and TRBJ2-1): EPEVTQTPSHQVTQMGQEVILRCVPISNHLYFYWYRQILGQKVEFLVSFYNNEISEKSEIFDDQFSVERPDGSNFTLKIRSTKLEDSAMYFCASELEVSSYNEQFFGPGTRLTVL.